These 27 T cell receptor beta chains were all obtained from the same sample, sequenced in a study of control samples from healthy donors and cancer patients. Clones were read by immunoSEQ multiplex PCR, and TCRdb kept only the in-frame ones, dropping some. The sample records over 100,000 clones, more than 80% being singletons. The specimen was blood. The receptors shown here come from a man aged 35-49 years in good health.

The chain links TRBV7-9 to TRBJ2-2; D is unresolved. CDR3 length: 16 amino acids. V was pared by 5 bases and J by 4 bases, with 17 bases between. Germline V gene data show CDR1 as SEHNR and CDR2 as FQNEAQ (reference sequence). CDR3 region: CASSHTSRRPTGELFF. CDR3 DNA: TGTGCCAGCAGCCATACGTCCCGGCGACCCACCGGGGAGCTGTTTTTT.

This clone was observed a single time. This CDR3 reads CASSGSGTVPYEQYF. DNA of the CDR3: TGTGCCAGCAGCGGCTCCGGGACAGTGCCCTACGAGCAGTACTTC. The chain couples TRBV9 to TRBJ2-7, with 7 bases lining up with TRBD1. The CDR3 loop spans 15 amino acids. Germline V gives CDR1 SGDLS, CDR2 YYNGEE. Trimming took 3 bases from V and 2 from J; bases not matched to a gene: 8.

This chain joins TRBV10-3 and TRBJ1-2; no reliable D call. V was shortened by 10 bases and J by 3 bases, with 9 bases between the two germline ends. Looked up from germline, CDR1 is ENHRY and CDR2 is SYGVKD. The CDR3 contains 11 residues. The DNA of the CDR3 is TGTGCCACCGAGGTCGACTATGGCTACACCTTC. Translated, it gives CATEVDYGYTF.

This clone has only a few counts. The genes are TRBV3-1 (or the pseudogene TRBV3-2) and TRBJ2-1; maybe TRBD2 (5 bases). Germline values: CDR1 LGHDT, CDR2 YNNKEL (reference sequence). The CDR3 loop spans 15 amino acids. The V and J ends lost 4 bases and 0 bases respectively, with 10 bases between them. CDR3 sequence reads: CASSPGSSSYNEQFF. The CDR3 bases are TGTGCCAGCAGCCCGGGATCCAGCTCCTACAATGAGCAGTTCTTC.

The rearrangement uses TRBV7-9 and TRBJ1-1; D call uncertain. V lost 1 base to trimming and J lost 8 bases, with 14 bases between them. This CDR3 region has 14 residues. Germline values: CDR1 SEHNR, CDR2 FQNEAQ (reference sequence). CDR3 amino acids: CASSLVSGVSEAFF. CDR3 bases: TGTGCCAGCAGCTTAGTTTCGGGCGTAAGCGAAGCTTTCTTT. Based on the CDR3 plus reference TRBV7-9 and TRBJ1-1, the full variable domain is DTGVSQNPRHKITKRGQNVTFRCDPISEHNRLYWYRQTLGQGPEFLTYFQNEAQLEKSRLLSDRFSAERPKGSFSTLEIQRTEQGDSAMYLCASSLVSGVSEAFFGQGTRLTVV.

The chain employs TRBV5-1 and TRBJ2-1; 7 bases align to TRBD1. Per germline, CDR1 SGHRS and CDR2 YFSETQ. This CDR3 contains 14 residues. Trimming at V came to 3 bases and at J to 3 bases, leaving 3 bases not matched to a gene. The CDR3 is CASSSGTDYNEQFF. The CDR3, as DNA: TGCGCCAGCAGCTCCGGGACAGACTACAATGAGCAGTTCTTC.

The chain carries TRBV2 and TRBJ2-7, with D hard to call. The DNA end is a closer match to TRBJ2-1, so the J assignment may be wrong. The germline V gene has CDR1 SNHLY and CDR2 FYNNEI. This CDR3 is built from 13 residues. The CDR3 bases are TGTGCCAGCAGCCCACCGGGCCCCTACGAGCAGTTCTTC. This translates into CASSPPGPYEQFF.

The rearrangement links TRBV5-4 to TRBJ2-3; 8 bases align to TRBD2. The CDR3 runs to 15 residues. Germline assignment: CDR1 SGHNT and CDR2 YYREEE (reference sequence). Trimming removed 4 bases from V and 0 bases from J; junction bases left unmatched: 4. This CDR3 is CASSRRGGSTDTQYF. The CDR3 nucleotides read TGTGCCAGCAGCAGACGGGGGGGTAGCACAGATACGCAGTATTTT.

J is TRBJ2-2 and V is TRBV3-1 (or the pseudogene TRBV3-2); TRBD1 matches 7 bases. The CDR3 extends over 18 amino acids. Germline-derived CDR1 and CDR2 are LGHDT and YNNKEL (reference sequence). The V segment lost 1 base and the J segment 2 bases; nucleotides outside the gene matches: 10. The CDR3 protein is CASSQVPDRVINTGELFF. The CDR3 DNA reads as TGTGCCAGCAGCCAAGTTCCCGACAGGGTAATTAACACCGGGGAGCTGTTTTTT.

The chain couples TRBV21-1 to TRBJ1-5. TRBV21-1 is marked as a pseudogene. The CDR3 runs to 18 residues. CDR3: CASSKVGGHPLYNQPQHF. DNA of the CDR3: TGTGCCAGCAGCAAAGTCGGGGGACACCCCTTATACAATCAGCCCCAGCATTTT.

The chain uses TRBV12-3 or TRBV12-4 and TRBJ1-3, with a possible D match to TRBD1 (5 bases). V lost 7 bases and J lost 9, with 13 bases in between. This CDR3 has 12 residues. The CDR3 DNA reads TGTGCCAGCAAACCACGCGGGGGCACCATATATTTT. It specifies CASKPRGGTIYF.

This chain links TRBV10-3 with TRBJ2-2, with a weak D call TRBD2 (7 bases). Trimming took 6 bases from V and 7 from J, leaving 24 bases between them. The germline gives CDR1 ENHRY, CDR2 SYGVKD. This CDR3 is built from 17 residues. Written as DNA, the CDR3 is TGTGCCATCAGCTCAAATGGGTTGGGGGGGCCCGGCGGGGAGCTGTTTTTT. Translating gives CAISSNGLGGPGGELFF.

In its sample, this clone ranks as medium-sized (0.01 to 0.1%). An end of the junction differs from the germline gene, which may be a read error. The chain links TRBV7-7 to TRBJ1-2; D is unresolved. This CDR3 is 21 amino acids long. The V gene's germline CDR1 is SSHAT and CDR2 FNYEAQ (reference sequence). The CDR3 sequence: CASSHPSWPRLIRLLVYGYTF. CDR3 DNA sequence: TGTGCTAGCAGCCACCCTTCTTGGCCACGGCTAATACGATTGTTAGTATACGGCTACACCTTC.

This clone occurred a few times. The J gene is TRBJ1-3, the V gene TRBV5-6; D call uncertain. The CDR3 is 15 residues long. The V gene's germline CDR1 is SGHDT and CDR2 YYEEEE. Trimming took 0 bases from V and 0 from J, leaving 7 bases between them. This CDR3 is CASSLGTISGNTIYF. For the CDR3, the DNA is TGTGCCAGCAGCTTGGGGACGATCTCTGGAAACACCATATATTTT.

This clone was seen a single time. This rearrangement joins TRBV7-8 to TRBJ1-3, with a tentative D call TRBD1 (5 bases). V was trimmed by 2 bases and J by 0 bases, leaving 17 bases between them. In germline, CDR1 is SGHVS, CDR2 FQNEAQ. CDR3 length equals 18 residues. The CDR3 DNA reads TGTGCCAGCAGCTTAATAGGGGCCGGGGGGAGCTCTGGAAACACCATATATTTT. Translated: CASSLIGAGGSSGNTIYF. Looking up the rest from reference TRBV7-8 and TRBJ1-3 gives the full variable domain: GAGVSQSPRYKVAKRGQDVALRCDPISGHVSLFWYQQALGQGPEFLTYFQNEAQLDKSGLPSDRFFAERPEGSVSTLKIQRTQQEDSAVYLCASSLIGAGGSSGNTIYFGEGSWLTVV.

The chain has TRBV7-9 and TRBJ2-3; 12 nucleotides agree with TRBD1. The V gene's germline CDR1 is SEHNR and CDR2 FQNEAQ (reference sequence). Unmatched junction bases numbered 6, after V lost 5 bases and J lost 3 bases. The CDR3 is 16 amino acids. The CDR3 loop reads CASSLGQGAGTDTQYF. DNA of the CDR3: TGTGCCAGCAGCCTGGGACAGGGGGCCGGGACAGATACGCAGTATTTT.

This chain connects TRBV30 to TRBJ2-7, with TRBD1 matching over 8 bases. Unmatched junction bases numbered 4, after V lost 0 bases and J lost 3 bases. The V gene's germline CDR1 is GTSNPN and CDR2 SVGIG (reference sequence). The CDR3 spans 14 residues. The CDR3 DNA reads as TGTGCCTGGAGTGTAGGACAGGGAAACTACGAGCAGTACTTC. It specifies CAWSVGQGNYEQYF.

The gene calls are TRBV6-1 and TRBJ1-2; D call uncertain. CDR1 and CDR2 from the germline V gene are MNHNS and SASEGT. CDR3 size: 13 residues. The germline V and J ends were trimmed by 3 bases and 4 bases, with 9 bases remaining between them. The chain's CDR3 is CASSEGGFYGYTF. The CDR3, as DNA: TGTGCCAGCAGTGAGGGCGGCTTCTATGGCTACACCTTC.

J is TRBJ2-1 and V is TRBV30, with 7 bases that match TRBD1. J was trimmed by 0 bases and V by 5 bases; bases with no gene match: 7. Germline loops: CDR1 GTSNPN, CDR2 SVGIG (reference sequence). The length of the CDR3 is 15 residues. The CDR3 reads CAWGAGTVSYNEQFF. The CDR3 nucleotides are TGTGCCTGGGGTGCCGGGACAGTCTCCTACAATGAGCAGTTCTTC. The whole variable domain, remainder taken from reference TRBV30 and TRBJ2-1, is SQTIHQWPATLVQPVGSPLSLECTVEGTSNPNLYWYRQAAGRGLQLLFYSVGIGQISSEVPQNLSASRPQDRQFILSSKKLLLSDSGFYLCAWGAGTVSYNEQFFGPGTRLTVL.

The gene calls are TRBV25-1 and TRBJ1-4; TRBD1 agrees at 9 bases. Germline lookup yields CDR1 MGHDK and CDR2 SYGVNS. The trim removed 2 bases at V and 8 bases at J, leaving 6 bases unmatched. The CDR3 extends over 15 amino acids. This chain's CDR3 is CASSERDRVREKLFF. CDR3 DNA: TGTGCCAGCAGTGAAAGGGACAGGGTCCGGGAAAAACTGTTTTTT.

V gene TRBV27 combines with J gene TRBJ1-2; D is ambiguous. The germline CDR1 and CDR2 sequences are MNHEY and SMNVEV (reference sequence). V gave up 8 bases and J gave up 5 bases, with 15 bases separating them. The CDR3 covers 13 residues. The CDR3 reads CASSLLNGYGYTF. In DNA form, the CDR3 reads TGTGCCAGCTCACTATTAAACGGATATGGCTACACCTTC.

J is TRBJ2-7 and V is TRBV5-1; tentatively, D is TRBD1 (5 bases). This CDR3 is 15 amino acids long. V gave up 7 bases and J gave up 3 bases, with 20 bases separating them. Germline V gives CDR1 SGHRS, CDR2 YFSETQ. The CDR3 DNA sequence: TGCGCCAGCCGTAGGACGACAGAAATAGACTACGAGCAGTACTTC. Translating gives CASRRTTEIDYEQYF.

The rearrangement links TRBV11-3 to TRBJ2-1; TRBD2 matches 10 bases. The length of the CDR3 is 15 residues. V trimming: 4 bases; J trimming: 7 bases; junction bases outside the gene matches: 7. CDR1 and CDR2 from the germline V gene are SGHNT and YENEEA. CDR3 protein: CASSSSGGAGNEQFF. The CDR3 DNA is TGTGCCAGCAGCTCAAGCGGGGGGGCAGGTAATGAGCAGTTCTTC.

This sequence joins TRBV23-1 and TRBJ2-7, with D tentatively TRBD1 or TRBD2 (5 bases each). TRBV23-1 is given ORF status, its function remaining uncertain. The CDR3 has 15 amino acids. Trimming removed 3 bases at V and 3 bases at J, with 15 bases between. CDR3 coding DNA: TGCGCCAGCAGTCACGCCGGGACCTATTACTACGAGCAGTACTTC. It yields the protein CASSHAGTYYYEQYF.

The rearrangement joins TRBV4-1 to TRBJ1-2; D might be TRBD1 (6 bases). CDR1 is MGHRA and CDR2 is YSYEKL in the germline V gene. Trimming cost V 0 bases and J 6 bases, with 17 bases left between them. This CDR3 spans 16 amino acids. CDR3 protein: CASSQDPTGLGNGYTF. CDR3 sequence (DNA): TGCGCCAGCAGCCAAGACCCTACAGGGCTCGGGAATGGCTACACCTTC.

This chain connects TRBV19 to TRBJ2-7; D possibly corresponds to TRBD2 (6 bases). V shed 1 base and J shed 1 base, with 8 bases lying between them. The CDR3 has 14 residues. Germline CDR1 reads LNHDA; CDR2 reads SQIVND (reference sequence). The chain's CDR3 is CASSIGAGSYEQYF. The CDR3 DNA follows: TGTGCCAGTAGTATAGGGGCGGGATCCTACGAGCAGTACTTC.

The chain couples TRBV27 to TRBJ1-2, with D perhaps TRBD1 (6 bases). Per the germline V gene, CDR1 is MNHEY and CDR2 is SMNVEV (reference sequence). V was shortened by 4 bases and J by 8 bases, with 8 bases between the two germline ends. The CDR3 is 11 amino acids. For the CDR3, the DNA is TGTGCCAGCAGTTCAGGGGTAGGCTACACCTTC. It encodes CASSSGVGYTF.